The 10 T cell receptor beta chains presented below share a single source sample, sequenced in a study of cytomegalovirus exposure and HLA in healthy donors. PCR was performed using 60 Vbeta and 13 Jbeta primers. Sequenced by immunoSEQ multiplex PCR; TCRdb stores in-frame clones only, minus some. The sample records 130,000 to 150,000 clones, 75% to 80% being singletons. Specimen: PBMCs. Every receptor here comes from a woman aged 18 to 35 in good health and CMV-seropositive.

V usage is TRBV6-5 and J usage is TRBJ2-7; D remains ambiguous. The CDR3 is made up of 14 amino acids. Between the trimmed V and J ends, which lost 2 bases and 0 bases, there was a span of 8 bases. Germline V gene data show CDR1 as MNHEY and CDR2 as SVGAGI. In DNA, the CDR3 is TGTGCCAGCAGTTACGGGCAGAGCTCCTACGAGCAGTACTTC. Translated: CASSYGQSSYEQYF.

The chain couples TRBV6-1 to TRBJ2-3; 14 nucleotides match TRBD2. The CDR3 runs 14 residues. Trimming at V came to 10 bases and at J to 6 bases, leaving 6 bases not matched to a gene. The germline V gene encodes CDR1 MNHNS and CDR2 SASEGT. CDR3 protein: CATGLAGGVDTQYF. The DNA for the CDR3 is TGTGCCACCGGACTAGCGGGGGGTGTGGATACGCAGTATTTT.

The chain couples TRBV18 to TRBJ2-5, with D tentatively TRBD1 (6 bases). Trimming cost V 2 bases and J 5 bases, with 9 bases left between them. The CDR3 has 13 amino acids. The germline V gene encodes CDR1 KGHSH and CDR2 LQKENI. The CDR3: CASSPNRVETQYF. The CDR3 bases are TGTGCCAGCTCACCAAACAGGGTGGAGACCCAGTACTTC.

The gene calls are TRBV5-1 and TRBJ2-2; D is perhaps TRBD1 (5 bases). Trimming took off 7 bases at V and 5 bases at J, with 21 bases between the two ends. CDR1 SGHRS and CDR2 YFSETQ come from the germline V gene. CDR3 size: 16 residues. The DNA of the CDR3 is TGCGCCAGCGCCATAGGATCCTCAGGGATAACCGGGGAGCTGTTTTTT. Translation: CASAIGSSGITGELFF.

The chain uses TRBV10-3 and TRBJ2-3; 16 bases map to TRBD2. The CDR3 length is 15 residues. The germline V gene encodes CDR1 ENHRY and CDR2 SYGVKD. V lost 6 bases to trimming and J lost 6 bases; unmatched junction nucleotides: 3. The CDR3 sequence: CAISPGLAGGDTQYF. The CDR3 DNA reads TGTGCCATCAGCCCGGGACTAGCGGGGGGGGATACGCAGTATTTT.

The chain is built from TRBV6-1 and TRBJ2-1, with TRBD2 matching 8 bases. The CDR3 consists of 16 residues. Germline V gene sequence: CDR1 MNHNS, CDR2 SASEGT. The V and J ends lost 3 bases and 3 bases, in that order; junction bases with no gene match: 7. The DNA for the CDR3 is TGTGCCAGCAGTGAGTCTACTAGCGGACTCTACAATGAGCAGTTCTTC. Its translation is CASSESTSGLYNEQFF.

The CDR3 sequence: CATSMGQGRDGYTF. Here the CDR3 DNA reads TGTGCCACCTCTATGGGACAGGGAAGGGATGGCTACACCTTC. The chain uses TRBV7-9 and TRBJ1-2; 9 positions agree with TRBD1. V was pared by 10 bases and J by 6 bases, with 12 bases of the junction left unmatched. Germline lookup yields CDR1 SEHNR and CDR2 FQNEAQ (reference sequence). The CDR3 extends over 14 amino acids. The full variable domain, completed using reference TRBV7-9 and TRBJ1-2, is DTGVSQNPRHKITKRGQNVTFRCDPISEHNRLYWYRQTLGQGPEFLTYFQNEAQLEKSRLLSDRFSAERPKGSFSTLEIQRTEQGDSAMYLCATSMGQGRDGYTFGSGTRLTVV.

Only a few counts were recorded for this clone. This chain uses TRBV2 with TRBJ1-5, with D unclear. Germline lookup yields CDR1 SNHLY and CDR2 FYNNEI. V gave up 3 bases and J gave up 1 base, with 7 bases separating them. CDR3 size: 14 residues. The CDR3 sequence is CASSDRSSNQPQHF. CDR3 DNA: TGTGCCAGCAGTGACCGGAGCAGCAATCAGCCCCAGCATTTT.

V usage is TRBV20-1 and J usage is TRBJ1-1, with no clear D. The germline V gene has CDR1 DFQATT and CDR2 SNEGSKA (reference sequence). The V end was cut by 6 bases, the J end by 11 bases, with 13 bases between. The CDR3 is 10 amino acids. Here the CDR3 reads CSAFVRGAFF. The CDR3 bases are TGCAGTGCCTTTGTGAGAGGGGCTTTCTTT.

The V and J genes are TRBV28 and TRBJ1-2; 9 nucleotides match TRBD1. The CDR3 runs to 15 residues. With 3 bases clipped from V and 6 bases from J, the junction kept 8 bases outside the gene matches. The germline V gene encodes CDR1 MDHEN and CDR2 SYDVKM. The CDR3: CASSFQDRGGHGYTF. CDR3 DNA sequence: TGTGCCAGCAGTTTTCAGGACAGGGGTGGGCATGGCTACACCTTC.